This T cell receptor (beta chain) is from a study of tumor-infiltrating lymphocytes in primary liver carcinoma. Study summary: Tumor staging was T1-T3 N0M0; sizes spanned about 4.2 to 11 cm across. Each of the samples returned roughly 3.65 to 7.5 million productive TCRbeta reads (a yield similar across tissue types). The study, taken as a whole, reports: Blood fell significantly below tumors in its top-250-clone fraction (p = 0.039). Lesser overlap characterized tumor-adjacent and tumor-blood pairs relative to tumor region pairs.

CDR1 and CDR2 (germline): SGHAT, FQNNGV. The CDR3 totals 15 residues. Starting material for RNA and DNA co-extraction consisted of about 20-32 mg of unsorted bulk tissue. Total RNA (approximately 500 ng) served as template for TCR beta cDNA synthesis primed by a constant-region primer. Each TCR beta library was derived from three nested multiplex PCR rounds that employed slightly modified ARM-PCR. A C-beta reverse primer was combined with TRBV1-TRBV30 forward primers in the first two PCR rounds, and each round had around 11 cycles. TCRdb ran MiXCR on the multiplex PCR reads and lists one entry per CDR3 protein. The profile shows more than 100,000 distinct CDR3 sequences, 50% to 70% of them singletons. As to this clonotype: Its antigen remains unknown. Compared with germline, one end of the junction differs, possibly owing to a read error.

Sequenced sample: liver tumor tissue from sampling region 1. Regarding subset: tumor region T1, superior pole. The chain combines TRBV11-2 with TRBJ2-7; unclear D gene. The TCR sequence derives from a woman aged 60 to 75 with primary liver carcinoma and hepatitis B virus infection. CDR3 DNA: TGTGCCAACAGCTTAGCAGTACAGCCCTCCTACGAGCAGTACTTC. Protein sequence: CANSLAVQPSYEQYF.